The next 24 T cell receptor beta chains were all read from a single sample in a study of high-grade serous ovarian cancer treatment subgroups. The tumor samples were collected prior to definitive surgery or chemotherapy. TCRdb's copy holds only in-frame clones and misses some; the assay was immunoSEQ multiplex PCR. The sample has 35,000 to 45,000 clones; around three quarters are singletons. Specimen: tumor tissue. The receptor set was obtained from a human donor with high-grade serous ovarian cancer.

The chain uses TRBV6-5 and TRBJ1-1; a weak D match, TRBD1 (6 bases). Germline CDR1 and CDR2: MNHEY and SVGAGI. The V end lost 5 bases, the J end lost 1 base, and 14 bases lay between the germline ends. CDR3 length: 15 amino acids. The CDR3 spells CASSPPGTPNTEAFF. CDR3 sequence (DNA): TGTGCCAGCAGTCCACCCGGGACACCGAACACTGAAGCTTTCTTT.

The chain is built from TRBV6-5 and TRBJ1-2; D might be TRBD1 (5 bases). Per germline, CDR1 MNHEY and CDR2 SVGAGI. This CDR3 comprises 14 residues. The germline V and J ends were trimmed by 6 bases and 8 bases, with 19 bases remaining between them. CDR3 nucleotides: TGTGCCAGCAGCCCGGGAAGGGGTCCCTACGGCTACACCTTC. Encoded protein: CASSPGRGPYGYTF.

The chain combines TRBV4-3 with TRBJ1-2; TRBD1 aligns across 11 bases. The CDR3 loop spans 15 amino acids. Losses at the gene ends were 0 bases for V and 5 bases for J; bases not matched to a gene: 2. CDR1 and CDR2 from the germline V gene are LGHNA and YSLEER. CDR3 in amino acids: CASSQERDRGYGYTF. In nucleotides, the CDR3 is TGCGCCAGCAGCCAAGAAAGGGACAGGGGGTATGGCTACACCTTC.

This clone appeared a few times. The chain couples TRBV27 to TRBJ1-4; the D gene is possibly TRBD1 (5 bases). CDR1 and CDR2 from the germline V gene are MNHEY and SMNVEV (reference sequence). The CDR3 length is 13 residues. V was trimmed by 6 bases and J by 8 bases, leaving 13 bases between them. The CDR3 loop is CASRTQGGEKLFF. CDR3 nucleotide sequence: TGTGCCAGCAGGACTCAGGGTGGAGAAAAACTGTTTTTT.

This chain joins TRBV27 and TRBJ2-1, with 11 bases fitting TRBD2. CDR1 and CDR2 (germline): MNHEY, SMNVEV (reference sequence). The CDR3 is made up of 15 amino acids. Unmatched junction bases numbered 8, after V lost 7 bases and J lost 6 bases. The CDR3 protein is CASTPGTSGANEQFF. In DNA, the CDR3 is TGTGCCAGCACCCCCGGGACTAGCGGAGCCAATGAGCAGTTCTTC.

The chain links TRBV5-8 to TRBJ2-7; TRBD1 might be the D (8 bases). CDR3 length: 15 amino acids. Trimming took 4 bases from V and 0 from J, leaving 14 bases between them. Germline V gives CDR1 SGHTS, CDR2 YDEGEE. The CDR3 nucleotides read TGTGCCAGCAGCCCGGGGGGACAGGCCTCCTACGAGCAGTACTTC. Protein product: CASSPGGQASYEQYF.

This chain connects TRBV19 to TRBJ1-5; D remains unclear. The germline V and J ends were trimmed by 5 bases and 5 bases, with 4 bases remaining between them. This CDR3 has 11 amino acids. Germline V CDR1 and CDR2: LNHDA, SQIVND (reference sequence). CDR3 sequence reads: CASSGDQPQHF. CDR3 nucleotides: TGTGCCAGTAGTGGGGATCAGCCCCAGCATTTT.

The V gene is TRBV4-2, the J gene TRBJ1-1; no clear D gene. Germline CDR1 LGHNA, CDR2 YNFKEQ. The V and J ends lost 0 bases and 10 bases respectively, with 6 bases between them. The CDR3 consists of 11 residues. The CDR3 DNA follows: TGTGCCAGCAGCCAAGATCAAGGAGCTTTCTTT. Its translation: CASSQDQGAFF.

The chain combines TRBV13 with TRBJ1-2; no firm D call. The CDR3 length is 11 residues. Germline CDR1 and CDR2: PRHDT and FYEKMQ (reference sequence). Trimming stripped 8 bases from V and 8 bases from J, with 12 bases between. The CDR3 sequence: CASRRGEGYTF. As DNA, the CDR3 is TGTGCCAGCCGCCGGGGAGAGGGCTACACCTTC.

The chain carries TRBV5-1 and TRBJ2-5; 7 bases are shared with TRBD2. Germline loops: CDR1 SGHRS, CDR2 YFSETQ. This CDR3 is built from 12 residues. The V and J ends lost 2 bases and 5 bases, in that order; junction bases with no gene match: 0. The CDR3, as DNA: TGCGCCAGCAGCTTTAGCGGGGAGACCCAGTACTTC. It specifies CASSFSGETQYF. Filled out from reference TRBV5-1 and TRBJ2-5, the complete variable domain reads KAGVTQTPRYLIKTRGQQVTLSCSPISGHRSVSWYQQTPGQGLQFLFEYFSETQRNKGNFPGRFSGRQFSNSRSEMNVSTLELGDSALYLCASSFSGETQYFGPGTRLLVL.

The V and J genes are TRBV19 and TRBJ1-1; no firm D call. Germline lookup yields CDR1 LNHDA and CDR2 SQIVND (reference sequence). V was pared by 7 bases and J by 5 bases, with 8 bases between. The CDR3 extends over 11 amino acids. Here the CDR3 reads CASISGTEAFF. In DNA, the CDR3 is TGTGCCAGTATAAGCGGGACTGAAGCTTTCTTT.

The V gene is TRBV4-2, the J gene TRBJ2-2; weak D call: TRBD2 (6 bases). V was cut by 4 bases and J by 7 bases, with 13 bases left in between. Germline V gene lookup returns CDR1 LGHNA and CDR2 YNFKEQ. This CDR3 has 14 residues. CDR3 sequence reads: CASSRGRMDGELFF. In DNA, the CDR3 is TGTGCCAGCAGCCGGGGGAGGATGGACGGGGAGCTGTTTTTT.

V and J are TRBV2 and TRBJ2-1; 13 positions agree with TRBD2. The CDR3 spans 15 residues. Germline V lookup: CDR1 SNHLY, CDR2 FYNNEI. J gave up 3 bases and V 6 bases, and 2 bases lay outside the gene matches. The CDR3: CASRTSGGSYNEQFF. DNA for the CDR3: TGTGCCAGCAGGACTAGCGGGGGGAGCTACAATGAGCAGTTCTTC.

The chain carries TRBV7-9 and TRBJ1-2; D is possibly TRBD1 (5 bases). The germline CDR1 and CDR2 sequences are SEHNR and FQNEAQ (reference sequence). V lost 3 bases and J lost 4, with 9 bases in between. CDR3 length: 13 amino acids. The DNA of the CDR3 is TGTGCCAGCAGCTTGACAGTATCCTATGGCTACACCTTC. Translating it yields CASSLTVSYGYTF.

Only a few counts were recorded for this clone. The chain carries TRBV7-2 and TRBJ2-7, with TRBD2 matching 10 bases. Germline lookup yields CDR1 SGHTA and CDR2 FQGNSA. The CDR3 contains 14 residues. Trimming removed 4 bases from V and 0 bases from J; junction bases left unmatched: 0. The CDR3 loop reads CASSSSGSSYEQYF. CDR3 bases: TGTGCCAGCAGCTCTAGCGGGAGCTCCTACGAGCAGTACTTC.

The rearrangement joins TRBV29-1 to TRBJ1-2, with D maybe TRBD1 (5 bases). Deletions cut 6 bases from V and 7 bases from J, with 21 bases between. Germline V lookup: CDR1 SQVTM, CDR2 ANQGSEA. This CDR3 region has 14 residues. The CDR3, as DNA: TGCAGCGTCCGAGTCCGGGACTGGGCCGGTGGCTACACCTTC. It is translated as CSVRVRDWAGGYTF.

The V gene is TRBV5-6, the J gene TRBJ2-7; TRBD2 might be the D (5 bases). Trimming pared 3 bases from V and 0 bases from J, leaving 22 bases between. Germline values: CDR1 SGHDT, CDR2 YYEEEE. The CDR3 loop spans 18 amino acids. The CDR3 nucleotides are TGTGCCAGCAGCTCTAAAACATCTCCTAGCCCGACCTCCTACGAGCAGTACTTC. This gives the protein CASSSKTSPSPTSYEQYF.

The rearrangement uses TRBV11-3 and TRBJ2-7; 13 bases match TRBD2. The J segment lost 12 bases and the V segment lost 3 bases, leaving 11 bases of the junction unmatched. The CDR3 loop spans 15 amino acids. CDR1 is SGHNT, CDR2 YENEEA, per germline. The chain's CDR3 is CASSLAGLAGVRRYF. The CDR3 coding sequence is TGTGCCAGCAGCTTGGCCGGACTAGCGGGAGTGAGAAGGTACTTC.

This clone was seen a single time. The CDR3 sequence: CASSLPLRRVEQYF. CDR3 coding DNA: TGTGCCAGCAGCCTCCCCCTCCGCCGGGTCGAGCAGTACTTC. The J gene is TRBJ2-7, the V gene TRBV6-1; D call uncertain. The CDR3 runs 14 residues. Germline lookup yields CDR1 MNHNS and CDR2 SASEGT. V was pared by 6 bases and J by 6 bases, with 18 bases between.

This chain joins TRBV7-2 and TRBJ2-3; D unclear. The ends were cut back, 2 bases at V and 0 bases at J, with 9 bases in the middle. This CDR3 has 15 amino acids. Germline V gives CDR1 SGHTA, CDR2 FQGNSA. The CDR3 DNA follows: TGTGCCAGCAGCTTACGAAGATCTAGCACAGATACGCAGTATTTT. Translated, it gives CASSLRRSSTDTQYF.

The chain has TRBV28 and TRBJ1-2; TRBD1 is a possible D gene (5 bases). Trimming left V 6 bases short and J 7 bases short, with 12 bases between. Germline CDR1 reads MDHEN; CDR2 reads SYDVKM. The CDR3 is 12 residues long. The CDR3 reads CASRTGLGGYTF. The CDR3 DNA sequence: TGTGCCAGCAGAACAGGTCTCGGTGGCTACACCTTC.

This chain links TRBV27 with TRBJ2-1, with TRBD2 matching 10 bases. From germline, CDR1 is MNHEY and CDR2 SMNVEV (reference sequence). The ends lost 8 bases at V and 7 bases at J; junction bases unmatched: 5. The CDR3 has 13 amino acids. This CDR3 reads CASGLAGVNEQFF. For the CDR3, the DNA is TGTGCCAGCGGCCTAGCGGGAGTAAATGAGCAGTTCTTC.

The rearrangement joins TRBV19 to TRBJ2-3; perhaps TRBD1 as D (5 bases). Deletions cut 4 bases from V and 1 base from J, with 6 bases between. The CDR3 consists of 13 residues. CDR1 and CDR2 from the germline V gene are LNHDA and SQIVND (reference sequence). The CDR3 region is CASSTRGTDTQYF. Written as DNA, the CDR3 is TGTGCCAGTAGTACCAGGGGCACAGATACGCAGTATTTT.

This clone was counted only a few times. This chain links TRBV28 with TRBJ1-2, with a possible D match to TRBD1 (5 bases). The germline V gene encodes CDR1 MDHEN and CDR2 SYDVKM. Trimming stripped 6 bases from V and 5 bases from J, with 19 bases between. There are 15 residues in the CDR3. The CDR3 reads CASSPQGFGRYGYTF. CDR3 bases: TGTGCCAGCAGCCCTCAGGGTTTCGGTCGATATGGCTACACCTTC.